The 21 T cell receptor beta chains below were found in one sample sequenced in a study of T cell responses to AZD1222 COVID-19 vaccine. TCRdb's copy holds only in-frame clones and misses some; the assay was immunoSEQ multiplex PCR. The repertoire includes about 160,000 clones, approximately 90% of them detected once, and 3% to 3.5% sits in the top ten. Sequencing was performed on peripheral blood, taken 28 days after the second AZD1222 dose. Receptor source: an adult who received the AZD1222 COVID-19 vaccine.

The J gene is TRBJ2-7, the V gene TRBV7-9, with D perhaps matching TRBD2 (6 bases). V was cut by 4 bases and J by 4 bases, with 14 bases left in between. CDR1 SEHNR and CDR2 FQNEAQ come from the germline V gene (reference sequence). The CDR3 has 14 amino acids. The CDR3 loop reads CASSSSGSSYEQYF. CDR3 sequence (DNA): TGTGCCAGCAGCTCAAGCGGGTCATCTTACGAGCAGTACTTC.

This chain links TRBV19 with TRBJ1-1; no firm D call. This CDR3 is built from 16 residues. V gave up 7 bases and J gave up 0 bases, with 18 bases separating them. From germline, CDR1 is LNHDA and CDR2 SQIVND (reference sequence). The CDR3 DNA sequence: TGTGCCAGTATTCGGACGGCCCTTTCTGTGAACACTGAAGCTTTCTTT. It specifies CASIRTALSVNTEAFF. The whole variable domain, remainder taken from reference TRBV19 and TRBJ1-1, is DGGITQSPKYLFRKEGQNVTLSCEQNLNHDAMYWYRQDPGQGLRLIYYSQIVNDFQKGDIAEGYSVSREKKESFPLTVTSAQKNPTAFYLCASIRTALSVNTEAFFGQGTRLTVV.

The J gene is TRBJ2-5, the V gene TRBV27, with D possibly TRBD1 on 5 matching bases. V shed 0 bases and J shed 2 bases, with 13 bases lying between them. Germline values: CDR1 MNHEY, CDR2 SMNVEV (reference sequence). The CDR3 totals 16 residues. CDR3 sequence reads: CASSLSPGMAQETQYF. DNA of the CDR3: TGTGCCAGCAGTTTATCTCCAGGGATGGCACAAGAGACCCAGTACTTC.

CDR3 sequence: CASSPRASTDTQYF. The CDR3 DNA reads TGTGCCAGCAGCCCTAGGGCCTCCACAGATACGCAGTATTTT. This chain connects TRBV3-1 (or the pseudogene TRBV3-2) to TRBJ2-3; D is undetermined. V was shortened by 4 bases and J by 2 bases, with 10 bases between the two germline ends. Per the germline V gene, CDR1 is LGHDT and CDR2 is YNNKEL (reference sequence). The CDR3 has 14 amino acids.

The chain uses TRBV27 and TRBJ2-5; D unclear. The CDR3 consists of 14 residues. Germline values: CDR1 MNHEY, CDR2 SMNVEV (reference sequence). V gave up 6 bases and J gave up 3 bases, with 14 bases separating them. The CDR3 DNA reads TGTGCCAGCAGGGACGACGGGCGAAAAGAGACCCAGTACTTC. Translation gives CASRDDGRKETQYF.

The chain has TRBV5-5 and TRBJ2-3, with TRBD2 as a possible D gene (6 bases). Trimming shortened V by 4 bases and J by 6 bases, and 15 bases separated the two germline ends. CDR1 and CDR2 from the germline V gene are SGHKS and YYEKEE (reference sequence). This CDR3 spans 14 amino acids. The CDR3 DNA reads as TGTGCCAGCAGCCTCTGGGACTCGCTGGATACGCAGTATTTT. This sequence encodes CASSLWDSLDTQYF.

The J gene is TRBJ1-2, the V gene TRBV7-9; TRBD1 matches at 12 bases. Unmatched junction bases numbered 7, after V lost 3 bases and J lost 8 bases. This CDR3 is built from 15 residues. Germline V gives CDR1 SEHNR, CDR2 FQNEAQ (reference sequence). CDR3: CASSLKGQGAEGYTF. The CDR3 DNA follows: TGTGCCAGCAGCTTGAAGGGACAGGGGGCTGAGGGCTACACCTTC.

The genes are TRBV2 and TRBJ2-5; D is undetermined. V was trimmed by 8 bases and J by 5 bases, leaving 9 bases between them. The CDR3 contains 11 residues. From germline, CDR1 is SNHLY and CDR2 FYNNEI. The CDR3 region is CASQDEETQYF. The DNA for the CDR3 is TGTGCCAGCCAAGACGAGGAGACCCAGTACTTC.

About this clone itself: The same CDR3 is also encoded by other DNA sequences in this sample. The chain couples TRBV5-5 to TRBJ1-1, with no clear D. Per germline, CDR1 SGHKS and CDR2 YYEKEE (reference sequence). V lost 0 bases and J lost 1, with 4 bases in between. The CDR3 sequence is 13 residues long. CDR3 residues: CASSLGSNTEAFF. The CDR3 region has the DNA TGTGCCAGCAGCTTGGGGTCGAACACTGAAGCTTTCTTT. The entire variable domain, with the rest obtained from reference TRBV5-5 and TRBJ1-1, is as follows: DAGVTQSPTHLIKTRGQQVTLRCSPISGHKSVSWYQQVLGQGPQFIFQYYEKEERGRGNFPDRFSARQFPNYSSELNVNALLLGDSALYLCASSLGSNTEAFFGQGTRLTVV.

The J gene is TRBJ2-6, the V gene TRBV7-9; the match to TRBD2 covers 9 bases. The germline V gene encodes CDR1 SEHNR and CDR2 FQNEAQ (reference sequence). This CDR3 has 19 amino acids. V lost 5 bases, J lost 2 bases, and 13 bases stayed unmatched. The CDR3 nucleotides are TGTGCCAGCAGCCCGGCTTTAAGCGGGACTAGCCCTGGGGCCAACGTCCTGACTTTC. This codes for CASSPALSGTSPGANVLTF.

The CDR3 region has the DNA TGTGCCATCAGTGTCTCCTCACTAGCGGGAGACCAAGAGACCCAGTACTTC. Amino acids: CAISVSSLAGDQETQYF. The J gene is TRBJ2-5, the V gene TRBV10-3; 11 bases align to TRBD2. Germline V gene lookup returns CDR1 ENHRY and CDR2 SYGVKD. After removal of 4 bases from V and 0 bases from J, the junction contained 7 bases not matched to a gene. The length of the CDR3 is 17 residues.

This clone was picked up one time. J is TRBJ2-7 and V is TRBV23-1; possibly TRBD2 for D (6 bases). TRBV23-1 is identified as an open reading frame with a role that is uncertain. Trimming left V 0 bases short and J 2 bases short, with 17 bases between. CDR3 length: 17 amino acids. Here the CDR3 DNA reads TGCGCCAGCAGTCAATCACCGTGGAGGGGACCAGCCTACGAGCAGTACTTC. Translation: CASSQSPWRGPAYEQYF.

The CDR3 reads CASSLGQTMGTEAFF. CDR3 sequence (DNA): TGTGCCAGCAGTCTGGGACAGACGATGGGGACTGAAGCTTTCTTT. The chain uses TRBV6-5 and TRBJ1-1, with 7 bases aligning to TRBD1. The CDR3 runs 15 residues. Per the germline V gene, CDR1 is MNHEY and CDR2 is SVGAGI. V lost 5 bases to trimming and J lost 5 bases; unmatched junction nucleotides: 11.

In its sample, this clone was seen once. The CDR3 spells CASSLTGAYNEQFF. As DNA, the CDR3 is TGTGCCAGCAGCTTAACCGGAGCCTACAATGAGCAGTTCTTC. The V gene is TRBV11-3, the J gene TRBJ2-1; D ambiguous. Germline V CDR1 and CDR2: SGHNT, YENEEA. The ends were cut back, 2 bases at V and 2 bases at J, with 7 bases in the middle. The CDR3 runs 14 residues.

J is TRBJ1-1 and V is TRBV6-5; possible D gene TRBD1, 5 bases. CDR1 MNHEY and CDR2 SVGAGI come from the germline V gene. The CDR3 is 16 amino acids. V lost 0 bases and J 3 bases, leaving 14 bases between the germline ends. The CDR3 protein is CASSYSGTAYDTEAFF. The CDR3 nucleotides read TGTGCCAGCAGTTACTCGGGGACGGCGTACGACACTGAAGCTTTCTTT.

The genes are TRBV12-3 or TRBV12-4 and TRBJ2-7; perhaps TRBD1 as D (6 bases). Trimming stripped 6 bases from V and 1 base from J, with 10 bases between. The CDR3 totals 13 residues. DNA of the CDR3: TGTGCCAGCAGCCGCGGACAGTCCTACGAGCAGTACTTC. It codes for CASSRGQSYEQYF.

This clone appeared a few times. The J gene is TRBJ2-3, the V gene TRBV30; 7 positions agree with TRBD2. The V gene's germline CDR1 is GTSNPN and CDR2 SVGIG (reference sequence). J gave up 3 bases and V 4 bases, and 7 bases lay outside the gene matches. The CDR3 runs 14 residues. The CDR3 DNA reads TGTGCCTGGATGGGGGGGTTGGGGACAGATACGCAGTATTTT. It codes for CAWMGGLGTDTQYF.

The chain combines TRBV18 with TRBJ1-5, with TRBD1 as a possible D gene (6 bases). This CDR3 comprises 16 residues. Trimming cost V 6 bases and J 0 bases, with 15 bases left between them. Germline CDR1 KGHSH, CDR2 LQKENI. The CDR3 sequence: CASSQGQPSSNQPQHF. CDR3 in DNA: TGTGCCAGCTCGCAGGGACAACCGTCTAGCAATCAGCCCCAGCATTTT.

This rearrangement joins TRBV10-1 to TRBJ2-5, with 12 bases fitting TRBD2. The CDR3 is made up of 23 amino acids. With 4 bases clipped from V and 4 bases from J, the junction kept 28 bases outside the gene matches. CDR1 and CDR2 (germline): WNHNN, SYGVQD (reference sequence). CDR3 DNA sequence: TGCGCCAGCAGTGGAAACAAACCTCTGGGACTAGCGGGTTCACTCGGGGACCTAGAGACCCAGTACTTC. This encodes CASSGNKPLGLAGSLGDLETQYF.

CDR3 loop: CASSESAGYNEQFF. CDR3 coding DNA: TGTGCCAGCAGTGAATCAGCGGGTTACAATGAGCAGTTCTTC. The chain combines TRBV25-1 with TRBJ2-1; D may be TRBD2 (6 bases). Germline assignment: CDR1 MGHDK and CDR2 SYGVNS. With 1 base removed from V and 4 bases from J, the gap between germline ends came to 8 bases. This CDR3 contains 14 residues. The full variable domain, completed using reference TRBV25-1 and TRBJ2-1, is EADIYQTPRYLVIGTGKKITLECSQTMGHDKMYWYQQDPGMELHLIHYSYGVNSTEKGDLSSESTVSRIRTEHFPLTLESARPSHTSQYLCASSESAGYNEQFFGPGTRLTVL.

This rearrangement joins TRBV2 to TRBJ2-2, with D uncertain. The CDR3 length is 11 residues. V was clipped by 7 bases and J by 6 bases, with 6 bases between them. Germline V gene sequence: CDR1 SNHLY, CDR2 FYNNEI. The CDR3 protein is CASTRAGELFF. The CDR3 coding sequence is TGTGCCAGCACAAGGGCCGGGGAGCTGTTTTTT.